One and the same sample provided the 24 T cell receptor beta chains below, sequenced in a study of blood T cell repertoires in COVID-19. The data were produced by immunoSEQ multiplex PCR, yet TCRdb's version contains in-frame clones alone and is incomplete. The sample yields 300,000 or so clones, around 86% seen once. Sequenced: peripheral blood. Receptor source: a man between 45 and 60 years old with active or convalescent COVID-19.

This sequence joins TRBV11-2 and TRBJ1-2, with 10 nucleotides matching TRBD1. The ends lost 5 bases at V and 4 bases at J; junction bases unmatched: 10. Germline loops: CDR1 SGHAT, CDR2 FQNNGV. The CDR3 totals 16 residues. CDR3 sequence: CASSPPPRDRGYGYTF. The DNA for the CDR3 is TGTGCCAGCAGCCCACCCCCCAGGGACAGGGGCTATGGCTACACCTTC. Drawing the rest from reference TRBV11-2 and TRBJ1-2, the complete variable domain is EAGVAQSPRYKIIEKRQSVAFWCNPISGHATLYWYQQILGQGPKLLIQFQNNGVVDDSQLPKDRFSAERLKGVDSTLKIQPAKLEDSAVYLCASSPPPRDRGYGYTFGSGTRLTVV.

The chain links TRBV6-1 to TRBJ2-7; 8 bases map to TRBD2. The CDR3 is 14 residues long. From germline, CDR1 is MNHNS and CDR2 SASEGT. V lost 3 bases, J lost 5 bases, and 6 bases stayed unmatched. CDR3 loop: CASSERGEDHEQYF. CDR3 nucleotide sequence: TGTGCCAGCAGTGAGCGGGGGGAGGACCACGAGCAGTACTTC.

J is TRBJ2-7 and V is TRBV7-8, with 7 bases lining up with TRBD2. The germline V gene encodes CDR1 SGHVS and CDR2 FQNEAQ. The V segment lost 1 base and the J segment 6 bases; nucleotides outside the gene matches: 15. This CDR3 has 17 amino acids. CDR3 in amino acids: CASSLGRGERFSGEQYF. CDR3 coding DNA: TGTGCCAGCAGCTTAGGTCGGGGGGAAAGATTTTCGGGCGAGCAGTACTTC.

The sample holds one count of this clone. V is TRBV7-2 and J is TRBJ2-7; D is perhaps TRBD2 (5 bases). This CDR3 is built from 12 residues. Trimming cost V 4 bases and J 7 bases, with 11 bases left between them. Germline values: CDR1 SGHTA, CDR2 FQGNSA. In DNA form, the CDR3 reads TGTGCCAGCAGCTCGGACTCGAGGGAGCAGTACTTC. Its translation is CASSSDSREQYF.

The rearrangement links TRBV18 to TRBJ1-1; a weak D match, TRBD1 (6 bases). The ends were cut back, 5 bases at V and 6 bases at J, with 19 bases in the middle. Germline V gene data show CDR1 as KGHSH and CDR2 as LQKENI. The CDR3 length is 15 residues. This CDR3 reads CASSATQGSSAEAFF. CDR3 sequence (DNA): TGTGCCAGCTCAGCCACTCAGGGGTCGAGCGCTGAAGCTTTCTTT.

The genes are TRBV10-3 and TRBJ1-1; 10 bases agree with TRBD1. V was clipped by 5 bases and J by 4 bases; unmatched bases: 7. Germline V gene sequence: CDR1 ENHRY, CDR2 SYGVKD. The CDR3 has 15 residues. The CDR3 loop is CAISPGTGEGTEAFF. The DNA for the CDR3 is TGTGCCATCAGTCCCGGGACAGGGGAGGGCACTGAAGCTTTCTTT.

The V call is TRBV3-1 (or the pseudogene TRBV3-2), the J call TRBJ1-1; TRBD1 agrees at 7 bases. V shed 1 base, J shed 2 bases, and the junction held 13 bases outside the gene matches. Germline CDR1 reads LGHDT; CDR2 reads YNNKEL (reference sequence). There are 18 residues in the CDR3. CDR3 DNA: TGTGCCAGCAGCCAAGGTAAGGGGGCCGGCCCTTTTAACACTGAAGCTTTCTTT. Translating it yields CASSQGKGAGPFNTEAFF.

This sequence joins TRBV5-4 and TRBJ1-2, with a possible D match to TRBD1 (6 bases). Germline-derived CDR1 and CDR2 are SGHNT and YYREEE (reference sequence). The CDR3 loop spans 14 amino acids. Trimming took 4 bases from V and 8 from J, leaving 18 bases between them. CDR3: CASSRGGAPSGYTF. In nucleotides, the CDR3 is TGTGCCAGCAGCCGGGGGGGGGCCCCCTCCGGCTACACCTTC.

The gene calls are TRBV10-1 and TRBJ1-2; TRBD1 aligns across 12 bases. The CDR3 runs to 16 residues. CDR1 and CDR2 (germline): WNHNN, SYGVQD (reference sequence). J was trimmed by 8 bases and V by 0 bases; bases with no gene match: 7. The CDR3, as DNA: TGCGCCAGCAGTGAGTCCCGGGACAGGGGGCGCGGGGGCTACACCTTC. Translated: CASSESRDRGRGGYTF.

J is TRBJ2-5 and V is TRBV6-1, with TRBD2 matching 13 bases. This CDR3 is built from 16 residues. CDR1 and CDR2 (germline): MNHNS, SASEGT. The V gene end was trimmed by 5 bases and the J gene end by 1 base; junction bases not matched to a gene: 4. The CDR3 DNA follows: TGTGCCAGCAGTCAAGGACTAGCGGGGGCCCAAGAGACCCAGTACTTC. This translates into CASSQGLAGAQETQYF.

This chain joins TRBV19 and TRBJ2-7; 11 bases fit TRBD1. After removal of 4 bases from V and 3 bases from J, the junction contained 5 bases not matched to a gene. The CDR3 length is 15 residues. Germline loops: CDR1 LNHDA, CDR2 SQIVND (reference sequence). CDR3 DNA: TGTGCCAGTAGTACCCAGGACAGGGGGCTCTACGAGCAGTACTTC. Its protein is CASSTQDRGLYEQYF.

This clone was found once. The chain recombines TRBV9 with TRBJ1-6; D perhaps matches TRBD1 (6 bases). The ends were cut back, 0 bases at V and 6 bases at J, with 10 bases in the middle. Germline V gene lookup returns CDR1 SGDLS and CDR2 YYNGEE. The CDR3 loop spans 15 amino acids. CDR3 nucleotides: TGTGCCAGCAGCGTAGGGGGCAGGGGTAATTCACCCCTCCACTTT. Residues: CASSVGGRGNSPLHF.

This clone has just one count. The chain joins TRBV5-1 to TRBJ1-2, with 9 bases lining up with TRBD1. V gave up 2 bases and J gave up 5 bases; unmatched junction bases: 10. This CDR3 region has 16 residues. Germline CDR1 SGHRS, CDR2 YFSETQ. The CDR3 nucleotides are TGCGCCAGCAGCTTATTGGGACAGGGAGATGGATATGGCTACACCTTC. Translation gives CASSLLGQGDGYGYTF.

The V gene is TRBV6-2 or TRBV6-3, the J gene TRBJ1-6, with D unclear. Germline V gives CDR1 MNHEY, CDR2 SVGEGT. The CDR3 length is 13 residues. V was clipped by 5 bases and J by 7 bases, with 9 bases between them. In DNA, the CDR3 is TGTGCCAGCAGTCGGAGGCTCAATTCACCCCTCCACTTT. It codes for CASSRRLNSPLHF.

A single count supports this clone. The chain carries TRBV7-9 and TRBJ1-6; possibly TRBD1 for D (6 bases). V was clipped by 4 bases and J by 9 bases, with 13 bases between them. CDR1 SEHNR and CDR2 FQNEAQ come from the germline V gene (reference sequence). CDR3 length: 14 amino acids. The DNA for the CDR3 is TGTGCCAGCAGCTCAGGACAGTTGGTTTCACCCCTCCACTTT. It translates to CASSSGQLVSPLHF.

The chain links TRBV20-1 to TRBJ2-7; 7 positions agree with TRBD2. The CDR3 loop spans 14 amino acids. Germline V gene lookup returns CDR1 DFQATT and CDR2 SNEGSKA (reference sequence). V trimming: 3 bases; J trimming: 5 bases; junction bases outside the gene matches: 10. DNA of the CDR3: TGCAGTGCTAGTATCGCGGGAGTAAAAGACGAGCAGTACTTC. Translating gives CSASIAGVKDEQYF.

This clone was seen just once. The chain joins TRBV9 to TRBJ1-3; no clear D gene. The ends were cut back, 4 bases at V and 0 bases at J, with 11 bases in the middle. CDR1 SGDLS and CDR2 YYNGEE come from the germline V gene. CDR3 length equals 15 residues. The CDR3 is CASSPRVHSGNTIYF. The CDR3 DNA reads as TGTGCCAGCAGCCCGAGGGTACACTCTGGAAACACCATATATTTT.

The J gene is TRBJ2-2, the V gene TRBV6-2 or TRBV6-3, with D possibly matching TRBD2 (6 bases). The V end lost 0 bases, the J end lost 4 bases, and 12 bases lay between the germline ends. This CDR3 is built from 16 residues. In germline, CDR1 is MNHEY, CDR2 SVGEGT. CDR3 DNA: TGTGCCAGCAGTTACTCGTTACTAGCCATCACCGGGGAGCTGTTTTTT. Translation gives CASSYSLLAITGELFF.

This rearrangement joins TRBV28 to TRBJ2-7, with 8 bases fitting TRBD1. This CDR3 is built from 17 residues. Per the germline V gene, CDR1 is MDHEN and CDR2 is SYDVKM. V was clipped by 3 bases and J by 0 bases; unmatched bases: 10. The DNA of the CDR3 is TGTGCCAGCAGTTTTCCCCGGGGGACAGGAGGCTCCTACGAGCAGTACTTC. Translated: CASSFPRGTGGSYEQYF.

The rearrangement uses TRBV29-1 and TRBJ1-1; no reliable D call. The CDR3 contains 14 residues. Trimming cost V 5 bases and J 0 bases, with 13 bases left between them. CDR1 and CDR2 from the germline V gene are SQVTM and ANQGSEA. CDR3 amino acids: CSVSFGDLNTEAFF. In DNA, the CDR3 is TGCAGCGTTTCTTTCGGTGATCTGAACACTGAAGCTTTCTTT.

The chain combines TRBV4-3 with TRBJ2-1, with TRBD1 matching over 7 bases. The CDR3 loop spans 19 amino acids. CDR1 LGHNA and CDR2 YSLEER come from the germline V gene. V was pared by 3 bases and J by 0 bases, with 14 bases of the junction left unmatched. The CDR3 loop is CASSHGVTGEHSSYNEQFF. In nucleotides, the CDR3 is TGCGCCAGCAGCCACGGAGTCACAGGGGAACACAGCTCCTACAATGAGCAGTTCTTC.

The genes are TRBV11-3 and TRBJ2-2; 9 bases map to TRBD1. The CDR3 is 14 residues long. The ends lost 5 bases at V and 3 bases at J; junction bases unmatched: 1. CDR1 is SGHNT, CDR2 YENEEA, per germline. The DNA of the CDR3 is TGTGCCAGCAGCGGGGACAGGGACACCGGGGAGCTGTTTTTT. Protein: CASSGDRDTGELFF.

The chain's CDR3 is CASSLQGPDYGYTF. Written as DNA, the CDR3 is TGTGCCAGCAGTTTACAGGGGCCCGACTATGGCTACACCTTC. The rearrangement joins TRBV28 to TRBJ1-2; a possible D gene is TRBD1 (6 bases). The germline gives CDR1 MDHEN, CDR2 SYDVKM. The CDR3 has 14 residues. Trimming removed 2 bases from V and 3 bases from J, with 10 bases in between.

The CDR3 coding sequence is TGTGCCAGCAGTCCCGGGACAGGGAGAGATACGCAGTATTTT. Amino acid sequence: CASSPGTGRDTQYF. V usage is TRBV2 and J usage is TRBJ2-3; TRBD1 aligns across 9 bases. This CDR3 comprises 14 residues. Per the germline V gene, CDR1 is SNHLY and CDR2 is FYNNEI. With 5 bases clipped from V and 5 bases from J, the junction kept 5 bases outside the gene matches.